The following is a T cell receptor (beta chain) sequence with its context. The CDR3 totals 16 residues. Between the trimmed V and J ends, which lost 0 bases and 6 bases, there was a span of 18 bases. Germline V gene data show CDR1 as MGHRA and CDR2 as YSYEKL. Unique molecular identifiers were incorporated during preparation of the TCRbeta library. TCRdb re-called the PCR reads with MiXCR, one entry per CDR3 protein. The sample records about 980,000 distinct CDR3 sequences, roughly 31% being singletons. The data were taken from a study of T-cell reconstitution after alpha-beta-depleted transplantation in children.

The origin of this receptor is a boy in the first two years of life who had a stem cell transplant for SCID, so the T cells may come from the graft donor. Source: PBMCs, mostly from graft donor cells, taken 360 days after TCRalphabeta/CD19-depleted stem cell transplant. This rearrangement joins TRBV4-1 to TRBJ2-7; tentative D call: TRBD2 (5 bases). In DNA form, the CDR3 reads TGCGCCAGCAGCCAAGAGGACGGGGTGAGGGTCTTCGAGCAGTACTTC. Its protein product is CASSQEDGVRVFEQYF.